The present T cell receptor beta chain was sequenced within a study of CD8 T cells in ankylosing spondylitis. Points from the study as a whole: Disease-linked clones, CD8+, were relatively rare in peripheral blood. Within ankylosing spondylitis blood, a TCR beta motif made up of seven or eight highly homologous variants appeared to be characteristic. Past studies reported some motif variants in reactive arthritis synovial fluid and blood.

TCRdb redid the calling of the 5' RACE reads with MiXCR, one entry per CDR3 protein. The data hold 300,000 to 400,000 distinct CDR3 sequences, with over 12% observed a single time. This CDR3 contains 15 residues. Germline lookup yields CDR1 SGHAT and CDR2 FQNNGV. V lost 3 bases, J lost 3 bases, and 11 bases lay in between. Worth noting for this clonotype: The antigen is not known.

This clonotype was obtained from a male donor with ankylosing spondylitis or in good health (not recorded which). This chain uses TRBV11-2 with TRBJ2-2, with D unclear. The sample consisted of blood, either unsorted or a sorted T cell fraction (not recorded which). Here the CDR3 reads CASSFRVGYTGELFF. The DNA for the CDR3 is TGTGCCAGCAGCTTCCGGGTTGGCTACACCGGGGAGCTGTTTTTT.